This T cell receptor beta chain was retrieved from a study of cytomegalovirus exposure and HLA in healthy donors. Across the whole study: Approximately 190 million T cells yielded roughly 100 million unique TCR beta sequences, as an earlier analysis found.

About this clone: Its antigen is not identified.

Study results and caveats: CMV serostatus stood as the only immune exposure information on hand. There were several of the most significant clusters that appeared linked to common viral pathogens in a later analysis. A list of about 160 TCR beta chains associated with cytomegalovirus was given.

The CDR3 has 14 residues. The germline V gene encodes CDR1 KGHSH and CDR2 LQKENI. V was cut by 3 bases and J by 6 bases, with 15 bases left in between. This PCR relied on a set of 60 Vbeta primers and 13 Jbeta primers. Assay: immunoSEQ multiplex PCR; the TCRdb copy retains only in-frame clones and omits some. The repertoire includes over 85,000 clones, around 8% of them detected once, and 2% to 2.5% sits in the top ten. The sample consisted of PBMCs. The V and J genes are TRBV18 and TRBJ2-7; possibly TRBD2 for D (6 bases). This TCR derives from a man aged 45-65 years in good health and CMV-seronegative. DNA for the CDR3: TGTGCCAGCTCACCGGCGGGACGGCCCGGCGAGCAGTACTTC. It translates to CASSPAGRPGEQYF.